A selection of T cell receptor beta chains follows, all from one sample in a study of T cell changes during pregnancy in multiple sclerosis. TCRdb's table, derived via immunoSEQ multiplex PCR, lists solely in-frame clones and lacks some. The repertoire holds under 65,000 clones, with about 93% as singletons. The sample consisted of CD8+ T cells from peripheral blood mononuclear cells, taken in the third trimester of pregnancy. The receptors derive from a female donor with multiple sclerosis, enrolled in a pregnancy study. CDR3s include the opening cysteine and the closing phenylalanine or tryptophan. A D gene is named only where the DNA matches it firmly. Size tells how often a clone was seen (once, few, many) or the class of an expanded clone, and some rows leave it out.

>TRBD1|TRBV5-1|TRBJ2-7|.
CASSSIRDRVTYEQYF
TGCGCCAGCAGCTCAATTCGGGACAGGGTCACGTACGAGCAGTACTTC
>TRBD2|TRBV4-2|TRBJ2-7|.
CASSPTRDYYEQYF
TGTGCCAGCAGCCCCACGAGGGACTACTACGAGCAGTACTTC
>TRBD2|TRBV6-1|TRBJ2-1|.
CASSDETSGSNNEQFF
TGTGCCAGCAGTGATGAGACTAGCGGGAGCAACAATGAGCAGTTCTTC
>.|TRBV2|TRBJ1-5|once
CASSEGRAVSNQPQHF
TGTGCCAGCAGTGAAGGGAGGGCAGTTAGCAATCAGCCCCAGCATTTT
>TRBD1|TRBV2|TRBJ1-2|once
CAINRGQDGYTF
TGTGCCATAAACAGGGGGCAGGATGGCTACACCTTC
>TRBD1|TRBV11-2|TRBJ2-3|.
CASRWGRQGRDTQYF
TGTGCCAGCAGGTGGGGGAGACAGGGCAGGGATACGCAGTATTTT
>.|TRBV7-3|TRBJ1-2|.
CASSLLVRVTNYGYTF
TGTGCCAGCAGCCTATTGGTCCGGGTTACCAACTATGGCTACACCTTC
>.|TRBV2|TRBJ1-2|once
CASSAQQGLYGYTF
TGTGCCAGCAGTGCCCAACAGGGCCTCTATGGCTACACCTTC
>.|TRBV10-3|TRBJ2-3|.
CAISESPGLTDTQYF
TGTGCCATCAGTGAGAGCCCAGGACTCACAGATACGCAGTATTTT
>TRBD1|TRBV19|TRBJ1-5|few
CASSPGTGGRPQHF
TGTGCCAGTAGTCCTGGGACAGGGGGCAGGCCCCAGCATTTT
>.|TRBV15|TRBJ2-3|.
CATSRDIDTQYF
TGTGCCACCAGCAGAGACATAGATACGCAGTATTTT
>TRBD2|TRBV30|TRBJ2-1|once
CAYSQRERSEQFF
TGTGCTTACTCCCAGCGGGAGCGCTCTGAGCAGTTCTTC
>TRBD2|TRBV9|TRBJ2-1|.
CASSPRSSGSMGQFF
TGTGCCAGCAGCCCTCGGTCTAGCGGGAGTATGGGGCAGTTCTTC
>.|TRBV7-9|TRBJ2-7|.
CASSLGTGEQYF
TGTGCCAGCAGCTTAGGTACGGGCGAGCAGTACTTC
>.|TRBV30|TRBJ2-3|.
CAWMGQGSDTQYF
TGTGCCTGGATGGGTCAGGGATCAGATACGCAGTATTTT
>TRBD2|TRBV29-1|TRBJ2-1|.
CSVEGLAGPFSYNEQFF
TGCAGCGTTGAAGGCCTAGCGGGGCCGTTCTCCTACAATGAGCAGTTCTTC
>.|TRBV28|TRBJ1-2|.
CASSPFPGIGANYGYTF
TGTGCCAGCAGCCCCTTCCCCGGTATAGGGGCTAACTATGGCTACACCTTC